This T cell receptor (beta chain) emerged from a study of neurological immune-mediated disorders. The overall study: Of approximately 35 multiple sclerosis patients, some 31 were relapsing-remitting and 3 secondary progressive. Study results and limitations: When grouped phylogenetically, the repertoires of 18 of the 34 multiple sclerosis patients fell together in one related-CDR3 cluster, which is a possible signature.

The CDR3 runs 12 residues. Trimming stripped 2 bases from V and 6 bases from J, with 5 bases between. This clonotype was recorded at least ten times. Its antigen is unidentified. MiXCR, applied by TCRdb to the 5' RACE reads, yields one record per CDR3 protein. The sample comprises tens of thousands of distinct CDR3 sequences, around 3.3% of which are singletons, and roughly 3.7% rests with the top ten. This rearrangement joins TRBV12-3 or TRBV12-4 to TRBJ2-1; no definite D call. The receptor was derived from a middle-aged man with multiple sclerosis. The sequenced sample consisted of PBMCs. The DNA of the CDR3 is TGTGCCAGCAGTTTAACGGTCAATGAGCAGTTCTTC. It encodes CASSLTVNEQFF.